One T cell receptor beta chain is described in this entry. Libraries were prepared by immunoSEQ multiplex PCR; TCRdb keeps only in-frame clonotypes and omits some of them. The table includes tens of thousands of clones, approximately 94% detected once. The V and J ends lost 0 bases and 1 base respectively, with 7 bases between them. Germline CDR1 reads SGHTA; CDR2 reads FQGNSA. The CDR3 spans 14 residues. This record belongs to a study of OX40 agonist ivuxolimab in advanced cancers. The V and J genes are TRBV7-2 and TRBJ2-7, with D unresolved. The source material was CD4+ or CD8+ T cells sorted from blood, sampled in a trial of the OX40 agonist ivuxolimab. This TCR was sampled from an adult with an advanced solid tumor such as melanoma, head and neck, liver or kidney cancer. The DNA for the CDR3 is TGTGCCAGCAGCTTAGCAGGACGGTCCTACGAGCAGTACTTC. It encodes CASSLAGRSYEQYF. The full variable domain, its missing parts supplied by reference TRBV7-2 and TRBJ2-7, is GAGVSQSPSNKVTEKGKDVELRCDPISGHTALYWYRQSLGQGLEFLIYFQGNSAPDKSGLPSDRFSAERTGGSVSTLTIQRTQQEDSAVYLCASSLAGRSYEQYFGPGTRLTVT.